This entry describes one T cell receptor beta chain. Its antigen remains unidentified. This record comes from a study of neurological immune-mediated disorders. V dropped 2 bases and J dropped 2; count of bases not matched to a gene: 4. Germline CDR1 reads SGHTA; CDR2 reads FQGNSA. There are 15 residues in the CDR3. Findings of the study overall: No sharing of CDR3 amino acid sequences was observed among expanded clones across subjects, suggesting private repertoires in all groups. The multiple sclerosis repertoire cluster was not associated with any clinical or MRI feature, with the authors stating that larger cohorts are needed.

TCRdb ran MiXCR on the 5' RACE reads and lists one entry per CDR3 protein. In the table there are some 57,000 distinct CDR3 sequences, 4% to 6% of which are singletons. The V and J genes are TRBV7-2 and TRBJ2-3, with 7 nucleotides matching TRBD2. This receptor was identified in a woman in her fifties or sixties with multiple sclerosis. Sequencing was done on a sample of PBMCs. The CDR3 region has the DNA TGTGCCAGCAGCTTATTTGGGGGGGTCACAGATACGCAGTATTTT. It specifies CASSLFGGVTDTQYF. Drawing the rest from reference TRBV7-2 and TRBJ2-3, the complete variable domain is GAGVSQSPSNKVTEKGKDVELRCDPISGHTALYWYRQSLGQGLEFLIYFQGNSAPDKSGLPSDRFSAERTGGSVSTLTIQRTQQEDSAVYLCASSLFGGVTDTQYFGPGTRLTVL.